The following is a T cell receptor (beta chain) sequence with its context. The sample originates from a study of blood T cell repertoires in COVID-19. The CDR3 covers 14 residues. The V gene lost 0 bases and the J gene lost 3 bases, with 12 bases spanning the gap. CDR1 and CDR2 from the germline V gene are GTSNPN and SVGIG (reference sequence). TCRdb's table, derived via immunoSEQ multiplex PCR, lists solely in-frame clones and lacks some. The sample lists 250,000 to 350,000 clones, approximately 88% seen once, with approximately 1.5% in the top ten. The rearrangement joins TRBV30 to TRBJ2-7; D remains ambiguous. Input material: peripheral blood. The clonotype originates from a human donor with COVID-19, enrolled during active disease. The donor label of this sample is uncertain. CDR3 coding DNA: TGTGCCTGGAGTGTTATCGGAACTAACTACGAGCAGTACTTC. Its protein product is CAWSVIGTNYEQYF.